The 28 T cell receptor beta chains below were found in one sample sequenced in a study of T cell responses to AZD1222 COVID-19 vaccine. This table comes from immunoSEQ multiplex PCR, and its TCRdb copy is limited to in-frame clones, with some not included. The sample yields about 56,000 clones, more than 75% seen once. The source was peripheral blood, collected on day 0 of AZD1222 vaccination. The receptors stem from an adult in good health.

The chain joins TRBV5-1 to TRBJ2-5; D is possibly TRBD2 (5 bases). The germline gives CDR1 SGHRS, CDR2 YFSETQ. V dropped 3 bases and J dropped 4 bases, with 13 bases sitting between them. The CDR3 contains 14 residues. The CDR3 sequence: CASSYRELRETQYF. The CDR3 coding sequence is TGCGCCAGCAGCTACCGGGAACTCAGAGAGACCCAGTACTTC.

This chain joins TRBV7-9 and TRBJ2-1, with TRBD2 matching over 7 bases. V was pared by 7 bases and J by 9 bases, with 12 bases of the junction left unmatched. Looked up from germline, CDR1 is SEHNR and CDR2 is FQNEAQ (reference sequence). CDR3 length: 14 amino acids. The CDR3 reads CASTPWEGLGEQFF. In nucleotides, the CDR3 is TGTGCCAGCACCCCATGGGAGGGCCTCGGTGAGCAGTTCTTC. Full variable domain (rest looked up from reference TRBV7-9 and TRBJ2-1): DTGVSQNPRHKITKRGQNVTFRCDPISEHNRLYWYRQTLGQGPEFLTYFQNEAQLEKSRLLSDRFSAERPKGSFSTLEIQRTEQGDSAMYLCASTPWEGLGEQFFGPGTRLTVL.

The CDR3, as DNA: TGTGCCAGCAGCCTATCCCGGGGAGGACTGCTTAGGGAAAAACTGTTTTTT. It is translated as CASSLSRGGLLREKLFF. The chain recombines TRBV4-2 with TRBJ1-4; D uncertain. The germline V gene has CDR1 LGHNA and CDR2 YNFKEQ. Trimming removed 4 bases at V and 8 bases at J, with 23 bases between. The CDR3 runs to 17 residues.

The chain joins TRBV10-1 to TRBJ2-1; 7 bases line up with TRBD2. V lost 0 bases and J lost 8; bases outside the gene matches: 7. CDR3 length: 15 amino acids. Germline values: CDR1 WNHNN, CDR2 SYGVQD (reference sequence). CDR3 region: CASSESTWEGDEQFF. The CDR3 DNA reads as TGCGCCAGCAGTGAGTCGACTTGGGAGGGCGATGAGCAGTTCTTC.

The chain joins TRBV6-5 to TRBJ2-7; TRBD1 agrees at 8 bases. Germline V gives CDR1 MNHEY, CDR2 SVGAGI. CDR3 length: 14 amino acids. J lost 5 bases, V lost 6 bases, and 9 bases had no gene match. The chain's CDR3 is CASSTTGDSHEQYF. In DNA form, the CDR3 reads TGTGCCAGCAGCACGACAGGGGATAGCCACGAGCAGTACTTC.

The rearrangement links TRBV30 to TRBJ1-3; 8 bases align to TRBD1. Germline CDR1 is GTSNPN and CDR2 is SVGIG (reference sequence). V lost 0 bases, J lost 2 bases, and 3 bases stayed unmatched. The CDR3 length is 15 residues. As DNA, the CDR3 is TGTGCCTGGAGTGTAGGCAGGGGGCCTGGAAACACCATATATTTT. The encoded protein is CAWSVGRGPGNTIYF.

V is TRBV27 and J is TRBJ2-7; D possibly corresponds to TRBD1 (5 bases). CDR3 size: 12 residues. V was trimmed by 3 bases and J by 6 bases, leaving 9 bases between them. The germline V gene has CDR1 MNHEY and CDR2 SMNVEV (reference sequence). The CDR3 region has the DNA TGTGCCAGCAGTTTTACAGGTGGCGAGCAGTACTTC. Translation: CASSFTGGEQYF.

This clone was picked up a small number of times. This chain joins TRBV7-3 and TRBJ2-1, with 9 bases that match TRBD2. Germline CDR1 reads SGHTA; CDR2 reads FQGTGA. Trimming cost V 0 bases and J 8 bases; bases outside gene matches: 8. This CDR3 is built from 16 residues. The CDR3 here is CASSLTTASGIDEQFF. The CDR3 nucleotides read TGTGCCAGCAGCTTAACGACGGCTAGCGGGATTGATGAGCAGTTCTTC.

The chain couples TRBV5-1 to TRBJ1-1, with a tentative D call TRBD1 (6 bases). Trimming removed 2 bases from V and 2 bases from J, with 10 bases in between. Germline CDR1 SGHRS, CDR2 YFSETQ. This CDR3 contains 14 residues. CDR3 sequence (DNA): TGCGCCAGCAGCTTCCAGGGGCCCAACACTGAAGCTTTCTTT. It is translated as CASSFQGPNTEAFF.

This chain uses TRBV4-1 with TRBJ2-1, with TRBD2 as a possible D gene (5 bases). This CDR3 contains 18 residues. CDR1 MGHRA and CDR2 YSYEKL come from the germline V gene. Between the trimmed V and J ends, which lost 0 bases and 4 bases, there was a span of 19 bases. The CDR3 loop reads CASSQEKRSPIIYNEQFF. CDR3 DNA: TGCGCCAGCAGCCAAGAAAAGCGGAGTCCGATCATTTACAATGAGCAGTTCTTC.

This chain links TRBV2 with TRBJ1-2, with D perhaps TRBD1 (5 bases). The CDR3 extends over 13 amino acids. CDR1 is SNHLY, CDR2 FYNNEI, per germline. Trimming left V 10 bases short and J 1 base short, with 13 bases between. CDR3 amino acids: CAKRDRYNYGYTF. The CDR3 nucleotides read TGTGCCAAGCGAGACAGATATAACTATGGCTACACCTTC.

This rearrangement joins TRBV18 to TRBJ2-7, with 10 bases lining up with TRBD1. There are 14 residues in the CDR3. Germline V CDR1 and CDR2: KGHSH, LQKENI. V lost 8 bases and J lost 3; bases outside the gene matches: 7. The chain's CDR3 is CASRSGTGDYEQYF. CDR3 coding DNA: TGTGCCAGCAGATCCGGGACAGGGGACTACGAGCAGTACTTC.

J is TRBJ2-1 and V is TRBV4-2; no definite D call. CDR3 length equals 14 residues. Germline loops: CDR1 LGHNA, CDR2 YNFKEQ. The V end lost 0 bases, the J end lost 9 bases, and 12 bases lay between the germline ends. CDR3 bases: TGTGCCAGCAGCCAAGAGCTGGGGTCTGCTGAGCAGTTCTTC. Translation gives CASSQELGSAEQFF.

The chain uses TRBV30 and TRBJ1-5; 8 bases fit TRBD1. Germline V CDR1 and CDR2: GTSNPN, SVGIG (reference sequence). This CDR3 comprises 14 residues. Trimming cost V 3 bases and J 5 bases; bases outside gene matches: 6. The CDR3 sequence: CAWSAGTGYQPQHF. The CDR3 DNA follows: TGTGCCTGGAGCGCTGGGACAGGTTATCAGCCCCAGCATTTT.

This rearrangement joins TRBV7-2 to TRBJ1-2, with D uncertain. The CDR3 loop spans 12 amino acids. Trimming removed 1 base at V and 5 bases at J, with 5 bases between. Germline V gene lookup returns CDR1 SGHTA and CDR2 FQGNSA. The CDR3 DNA reads as TGTGCCAGCAGCTTAGACCTATATGGCTACACCTTC. Translation gives CASSLDLYGYTF.

CDR3 sequence reads: CASSQSPRGTYNEQFF. CDR3 sequence (DNA): TGTGCCAGCAGCCAAAGTCCGAGAGGCACCTACAATGAGCAGTTCTTC. The V call is TRBV4-2, the J call TRBJ2-1; D call uncertain. This CDR3 is 16 amino acids long. Per germline, CDR1 LGHNA and CDR2 YNFKEQ. Trimming removed 2 bases from V and 2 bases from J, with 13 bases in between.

The J gene is TRBJ2-3, the V gene TRBV19, with TRBD1 identical over 8 bases. After removal of 1 base from V and 0 bases from J, the junction contained 0 bases not matched to a gene. The CDR3 sequence is 15 residues long. The germline V gene encodes CDR1 LNHDA and CDR2 SQIVND (reference sequence). CDR3 sequence: CASSIGQGSTDTQYF. Here the CDR3 DNA reads TGTGCCAGTAGTATAGGACAGGGGAGCACAGATACGCAGTATTTT.

The chain employs TRBV6-5 and TRBJ1-5; D not certain. The CDR3 is 16 amino acids. The germline gives CDR1 MNHEY, CDR2 SVGAGI. V gave up 0 bases and J gave up 5 bases, with 14 bases separating them. For the CDR3, the DNA is TGTGCCAGCAGTTACTCGATGGGGTTACGTCATCAGCCCCAGCATTTT. It specifies CASSYSMGLRHQPQHF.

The chain recombines TRBV5-1 with TRBJ1-1; no definite D call. There are 13 residues in the CDR3. Germline CDR1 is SGHRS and CDR2 is YFSETQ. Trimming cost V 5 bases and J 6 bases, with 14 bases left between them. The DNA for the CDR3 is TGCGCCAGCAGAGGTAGCGGTAGCGCTGAAGCTTTCTTT. Amino acids: CASRGSGSAEAFF. The whole variable domain, filled in from reference TRBV5-1 and TRBJ1-1, reads KAGVTQTPRYLIKTRGQQVTLSCSPISGHRSVSWYQQTPGQGLQFLFEYFSETQRNKGNFPGRFSGRQFSNSRSEMNVSTLELGDSALYLCASRGSGSAEAFFGQGTRLTVV.

V gene TRBV28 combines with J gene TRBJ1-1; D remains unclear. This CDR3 has 16 residues. From germline, CDR1 is MDHEN and CDR2 SYDVKM. The ends were cut back, 6 bases at V and 2 bases at J, with 19 bases in the middle. The CDR3 nucleotides are TGTGCCAGCAGCTCACACCATGGGATAAATAACACTGAAGCTTTCTTT. This gives the protein CASSSHHGINNTEAFF.

This sequence joins TRBV28 and TRBJ1-1; 10 bases agree with TRBD1. Germline V gene data show CDR1 as MDHEN and CDR2 as SYDVKM. V trimming: 5 bases; J trimming: 1 base; junction bases outside the gene matches: 7. The CDR3 sequence is 16 residues long. The CDR3 region has the DNA TGTGCCAGCAGTGGCTGGACAGGGGGACGGAACACTGAAGCTTTCTTT. Its translation is CASSGWTGGRNTEAFF.

This sequence joins TRBV27 and TRBJ2-5; TRBD1 aligns across 8 bases. V lost 9 bases to trimming and J lost 3 bases; unmatched junction nucleotides: 6. The CDR3 consists of 13 residues. Germline V gene sequence: CDR1 MNHEY, CDR2 SMNVEV (reference sequence). DNA for the CDR3: TGTGCCAGTCTCGGGACAGGAGAAGAGACCCAGTACTTC. It yields the protein CASLGTGEETQYF.

This clone came up once. This rearrangement joins TRBV4-2 to TRBJ1-5; 8 nucleotides match TRBD1. Germline values: CDR1 LGHNA, CDR2 YNFKEQ. This CDR3 has 17 residues. The V and J ends lost 0 bases and 3 bases, in that order; junction bases with no gene match: 7. Here the CDR3 DNA reads TGTGCCAGCAGCCAAGACGGGGACAGGTCTAACAATCAGCCCCAGCATTTT. This codes for CASSQDGDRSNNQPQHF.

This clone is a singleton in its sample. The V and J genes are TRBV9 and TRBJ2-3, with 7 bases that match TRBD1. The germline gives CDR1 SGDLS, CDR2 YYNGEE. This CDR3 is built from 16 residues. With V trimmed by 3 bases and J by 4 bases, 11 bases remained unmatched. This chain's CDR3 is CASSANRGQRADTQYF. The CDR3 region has the DNA TGTGCCAGCAGCGCAAACCGGGGACAGAGGGCAGATACGCAGTATTTT.

J is TRBJ2-3 and V is TRBV7-2; 11 bases are shared with TRBD2. The length of the CDR3 is 17 residues. J was trimmed by 5 bases and V by 1 base; bases with no gene match: 8. Germline loops: CDR1 SGHTA, CDR2 FQGNSA. In DNA, the CDR3 is TGTGCCAGCAGCTTAGGAACTAGCGGGAGCGGGGAAGATACGCAGTATTTT. This sequence encodes CASSLGTSGSGEDTQYF.

The table lists this clone with a count of one. This sequence joins TRBV19 and TRBJ2-3; 10 bases map to TRBD2. The CDR3 runs 17 residues. Germline V gene data show CDR1 as LNHDA and CDR2 as SQIVND (reference sequence). J was trimmed by 0 bases and V by 3 bases; bases with no gene match: 6. Here the CDR3 reads CASSIVAGGPSTDTQYF. The CDR3 DNA reads as TGTGCCAGTAGTATTGTAGCGGGAGGCCCAAGCACAGATACGCAGTATTTT.

This clone was detected a few times. The chain joins TRBV9 to TRBJ2-1, with 11 nucleotides matching TRBD2. The V segment lost 4 bases and the J segment 6 bases; nucleotides outside the gene matches: 9. Germline-derived CDR1 and CDR2 are SGDLS and YYNGEE. The CDR3 contains 16 residues. This chain's CDR3 is CASSPSLAGGLNEQFF. The CDR3 coding sequence is TGTGCCAGCAGCCCCTCGTTAGCGGGAGGGCTCAATGAGCAGTTCTTC.

The CDR3: CASSDRQGALETQYF. The CDR3 DNA sequence: TGTGCCAGCAGCGACCGACAGGGGGCCTTAGAGACCCAGTACTTC. The chain links TRBV5-4 to TRBJ2-5; TRBD1 matches 10 bases. Germline CDR1 reads SGHNT; CDR2 reads YYREEE (reference sequence). V lost 4 bases to trimming and J lost 4 bases; unmatched junction nucleotides: 7. The CDR3 runs 15 residues.